These T cell receptor beta chains were read from a single sample in a study of cytomegalovirus exposure and HLA in healthy donors. The data were produced by immunoSEQ multiplex PCR, yet TCRdb's version contains in-frame clones alone and is incomplete. The sample has 150,000 to 200,000 clones, around 85% seen once; the top ten hold roughly 2%. The material sequenced was PBMCs. Receptor source: a human donor in good health. Each CDR3 is given with its conserved first and last residue. The D gene is left open where the match is weak. Expanded clones get a size class; other rows say once, few or many, or leave the size out.

J gene: TRBJ2-7
D gene: TRBD1
V gene: TRBV7-8
clone size: -
CDR3 DNA: TGTGCCAGCAGCAGCCTGACAGGGGGGTACGAGCAGTACTTC
CDR3 protein: CASSSLTGGYEQYF

J gene: TRBJ2-7
D gene: -
V gene: TRBV11-3
clone size: -
CDR3 DNA: TGTGCCAGCAGCTCCGTCTACGAGCAGTACTTC
CDR3 protein: CASSSVYEQYF

J gene: TRBJ1-1
D gene: TRBD1
V gene: TRBV9
clone size: -
CDR3 DNA: TGTGCCAGCAGCGTCCGAGGGACAGCTAACATGAACACTGAAGCTTTCTTT
CDR3 protein: CASSVRGTANMNTEAFF

J gene: TRBJ1-3
D gene: -
V gene: TRBV29-1
clone size: -
CDR3 DNA: TGCAGCGTTCGAGACTCTGGAAACACCATATATTTT
CDR3 protein: CSVRDSGNTIYF

J gene: TRBJ2-7
D gene: TRBD1
V gene: TRBV9
clone size: -
CDR3 DNA: TGTGCCAGCAGCCCGACAGGGACACCCTACGAGCAGTACTTC
CDR3 protein: CASSPTGTPYEQYF

J gene: TRBJ1-3
D gene: -
V gene: TRBV6-5
clone size: few
CDR3 DNA: TGTGCCAGCGCAAGACTTCCGACTTCCGGAAACACCATATATTTT
CDR3 protein: CASARLPTSGNTIYF

J gene: TRBJ1-3
D gene: TRBD1
V gene: TRBV9
clone size: -
CDR3 DNA: TGTGCCAGCAGTTCGACAGGGGCTGGAAACACCATATATTTT
CDR3 protein: CASSSTGAGNTIYF

J gene: TRBJ2-1
D gene: TRBD1
V gene: TRBV5-6
clone size: -
CDR3 DNA: TGTGCCAGCAGCTTGCTACCGGGACAGGGACATGAGCAGTTCTTC
CDR3 protein: CASSLLPGQGHEQFF

J gene: TRBJ1-5
D gene: -
V gene: TRBV2
clone size: -
CDR3 DNA: TGTGCCAGCAGCGCCCCGGGGGACTTTAGCAATCAGCCCCAGCATTTT
CDR3 protein: CASSAPGDFSNQPQHF

J gene: TRBJ2-5
D gene: TRBD2
V gene: TRBV2
clone size: -
CDR3 DNA: TGTGCCAGCAGTCTCGAAGCGGGGGGGAAAGAGACCCAGTACTTC
CDR3 protein: CASSLEAGGKETQYF

J gene: TRBJ1-6
D gene: TRBD1
V gene: TRBV2
clone size: -
CDR3 DNA: TGTGCCAGCATTTCCGAGGGGGCAGATTCACCCCTCCACTTT
CDR3 protein: CASISEGADSPLHF

J gene: TRBJ1-2
D gene: -
V gene: TRBV5-6
clone size: -
CDR3 DNA: TGTGCCAGCAGCCCAACAGGGAACGGCTACACCTTC
CDR3 protein: CASSPTGNGYTF

J gene: TRBJ2-5
D gene: TRBD1
V gene: TRBV12-5
clone size: -
CDR3 DNA: TGTGCTAGTGGCCCGGGACAGGGAAGGCGAGAGACCCAGTACTTC
CDR3 protein: CASGPGQGRRETQYF

J gene: TRBJ2-5
D gene: TRBD2
V gene: TRBV5-6
clone size: -
CDR3 DNA: TGTGCCAGCAGCCGACAGCGGGGACGGGGAGAGACCCAGTACTTC
CDR3 protein: CASSRQRGRGETQYF

J gene: TRBJ1-2
D gene: -
V gene: TRBV5-1
clone size: -
CDR3 DNA: TGCGCCAGCAGCTTGGCGGTCAAGAACTATGGCTACACCTTC
CDR3 protein: CASSLAVKNYGYTF

J gene: TRBJ1-1
D gene: -
V gene: TRBV13
clone size: -
CDR3 DNA: TGTGCCAGCAGCTTCGGGAACACTGAAGCTTTCTTT
CDR3 protein: CASSFGNTEAFF